Shown below are 9 T cell receptor beta chains from a single sample sequenced in a study of blood T cell repertoires in COVID-19 (dated by TCRdb to 2020 to 2022). The receptor library was made with the immunoSEQ multiplex PCR assay. Here the immuneACCESS table is served through TCRdb, limited to in-frame sequences with V and J called. Missing clones are a known gap in these copies; in checked studies unresolved V genes cover under half, and the rest lacks a known reason. Present in this sample are 200,000 to 300,000 clones, approximately 85% of which were seen just once. Around 5.5% of the sample is taken by the ten largest. The sample was peripheral blood. The origin of the receptors is a man between 50 and 59 years old with COVID-19, enrolled during active disease.

The genes are TRBV5-1 and TRBJ2-5; 7 bases map to TRBD1. This CDR3 contains 15 residues. V was pared by 4 bases and J by 1 base, with 7 bases of the junction left unmatched. Germline lookup yields CDR1 SGHRS and CDR2 YFSETQ. CDR3 in DNA: TGCGCCAGCAGCACGCAGACAGGGCTCCAAGAGACCCAGTACTTC. Encoded protein: CASSTQTGLQETQYF.

This clone occurred once. This chain joins TRBV7-9 and TRBJ2-1; D might be TRBD2 (6 bases). The length of the CDR3 is 15 residues. CDR1 is SEHNR, CDR2 FQNEAQ, per germline (reference sequence). V lost 1 base to trimming and J lost 7 bases, with 14 bases between them. The CDR3, as DNA: TGTGCCAGCAGCTTAGGTGCGGGGACTTTGAATGAGCAGTTCTTC. It yields the protein CASSLGAGTLNEQFF.

The chain couples TRBV10-3 to TRBJ2-7; 9 bases map to TRBD1. Germline loops: CDR1 ENHRY, CDR2 SYGVKD. This CDR3 has 16 amino acids. Trimming removed 0 bases from V and 0 bases from J; junction bases left unmatched: 3. For the CDR3, the DNA is TGTGCCATCAGTGAGTCGGACAGGGGACCCTCCTACGAGCAGTACTTC. This sequence encodes CAISESDRGPSYEQYF.

This clone occurred once. The chain joins TRBV20-1 to TRBJ1-1; D may be TRBD1 (5 bases). The germline V and J ends were trimmed by 3 bases and 0 bases, with 8 bases remaining between them. CDR1 and CDR2 (germline): DFQATT, SNEGSKA (reference sequence). The CDR3 contains 13 residues. CDR3 sequence: CSASGGVNTEAFF. The CDR3 nucleotides are TGCAGTGCTAGTGGGGGAGTGAACACTGAAGCTTTCTTT.

The CDR3 region has the DNA TGTGCCACCCTCAGCGGGGAGCTGTTTTTT. It translates to CATLSGELFF. The chain employs TRBV9 and TRBJ2-2; D unclear. Germline V lookup: CDR1 SGDLS, CDR2 YYNGEE. The CDR3 has 10 residues. Trimming removed 9 bases at V and 7 bases at J, with 7 bases between.

The gene calls are TRBV27 and TRBJ2-1, with TRBD2 matching 8 bases. From germline, CDR1 is MNHEY and CDR2 SMNVEV (reference sequence). V trimming: 6 bases; J trimming: 9 bases; junction bases outside the gene matches: 4. The CDR3 has 12 amino acids. The CDR3 nucleotides read TGTGCCAGCAGAGCGGGGGTGGGTGAGCAGTTCTTC. As protein: CASRAGVGEQFF.

This clone has a handful of counts. The V gene is TRBV2, the J gene TRBJ2-5, with TRBD2 identical over 12 bases. The CDR3 contains 15 residues. Germline values: CDR1 SNHLY, CDR2 FYNNEI. J was trimmed by 7 bases and V by 1 base; bases with no gene match: 4. The CDR3 region is CASSEGTSGAGTQYF. In DNA form, the CDR3 reads TGTGCCAGCAGTGAAGGGACTAGCGGGGCAGGGACCCAGTACTTC.

This clone showed up just once. The J gene is TRBJ2-1, the V gene TRBV5-1; a weak D match, TRBD1 (6 bases). Germline lookup yields CDR1 SGHRS and CDR2 YFSETQ. The CDR3 is 15 amino acids. V was clipped by 2 bases and J by 1 base, with 10 bases between them. The CDR3 spells CASSFRDKSYNEQFF. Here the CDR3 DNA reads TGCGCCAGCAGCTTCCGGGACAAGTCCTACAATGAGCAGTTCTTC.

The rearrangement links TRBV7-3 to TRBJ2-1, with D possibly matching TRBD2 (6 bases). Germline lookup yields CDR1 SGHTA and CDR2 FQGTGA. V dropped 5 bases and J dropped 6 bases, with 14 bases sitting between them. This CDR3 region has 14 residues. The CDR3, as DNA: TGTGCCAGCAGCCCTATGGGAGGTACCAATGAGCAGTTCTTC. Its translation: CASSPMGGTNEQFF.